The next 20 T cell receptor beta chains were all read from a single sample in a study of CD8 T cells in Susac syndrome. When the RNA was reverse transcribed, random hexamers were used with an input of roughly 0.45 to 1 ug. MiXCR, applied by TCRdb to the immunoSEQ multiplex PCR reads, yields one record per CDR3 protein. The sample has some 190,000 distinct CDR3 sequences, roughly 94% seen once; the top ten hold about 0.1%. What was sequenced was CD4+ T cells from PBMCs. These receptors originate from a human donor in good health.

V usage is TRBV27 and J usage is TRBJ2-3; D gene unclear. This CDR3 is 14 amino acids long. Looked up from germline, CDR1 is MNHEY and CDR2 is SMNVEV (reference sequence). V was cut by 3 bases and J by 0 bases, with 7 bases left in between. CDR3 bases: TGTGCCAGCAGTTTTTATCGAAGCACAGATACGCAGTATTTT. Its translation is CASSFYRSTDTQYF.

The chain is built from TRBV30 and TRBJ2-1; TRBD1 matches at 10 bases. CDR1 is GTSNPN, CDR2 SVGIG, per germline (reference sequence). This CDR3 has 14 amino acids. V lost 5 bases and J lost 6; bases outside the gene matches: 7. The CDR3: CAWLRDRGLNEQFF. In nucleotides, the CDR3 is TGTGCCTGGCTTCGGGACAGGGGTCTCAATGAGCAGTTCTTC.

This chain links TRBV27 with TRBJ2-2; D tentatively reads TRBD1 or TRBD2 (5 bases each). V was trimmed by 5 bases and J by 6 bases, leaving 13 bases between them. Looked up from germline, CDR1 is MNHEY and CDR2 is SMNVEV (reference sequence). The CDR3 totals 14 residues. CDR3 bases: TGTGCCAGCAGTATCAGGCCGGGGCCCGGGGAGCTGTTTTTT. It encodes CASSIRPGPGELFF.

The chain employs TRBV5-4 and TRBJ1-1, with a weak D call TRBD1 (5 bases). Germline values: CDR1 SGHNT, CDR2 YYREEE (reference sequence). This CDR3 region has 16 residues. Trimming shortened V by 4 bases and J by 3 bases, and 19 bases separated the two germline ends. The CDR3 spells CASSLALLSGDTEAFF. CDR3 nucleotide sequence: TGTGCCAGCAGCCTGGCGTTACTCTCGGGGGACACTGAAGCTTTCTTT.

This chain connects TRBV9 to TRBJ1-2; D is unclear. V shed 0 bases and J shed 7 bases, with 10 bases lying between them. This CDR3 is built from 13 residues. Looked up from germline, CDR1 is SGDLS and CDR2 is YYNGEE. The CDR3 DNA reads TGTGCCAGCAGCGTAGGGGCCCGAAGTGGCTACACCTTC. Its protein product is CASSVGARSGYTF.

V gene TRBV12-3 or TRBV12-4 combines with J gene TRBJ2-3, with 8 bases aligning to TRBD1. The V and J ends lost 2 bases and 3 bases, in that order; junction bases with no gene match: 1. The CDR3 covers 14 residues. The CDR3 nucleotides are TGTGCCAGCAGTTTACGACAGGGGACAGATACGCAGTATTTT. Protein sequence: CASSLRQGTDTQYF.

CDR3 loop: CASSFKEAPTGELFF. The CDR3 nucleotides are TGTGCCAGCAGTTTTAAGGAAGCGCCCACCGGGGAGCTGTTTTTT. The chain is built from TRBV12-3 or TRBV12-4 and TRBJ2-2; no definite D call. The CDR3 contains 15 residues. Trimming shortened V by 3 bases and J by 4 bases, and 12 bases separated the two germline ends.

The V call is TRBV12-3 or TRBV12-4, the J call TRBJ1-4; 7 bases match TRBD1. The V gene end was trimmed by 2 bases and the J gene end by 6 bases; junction bases not matched to a gene: 3. CDR3 length: 14 amino acids. CDR3 sequence reads: CASSLYRGDEKLFF. In DNA, the CDR3 is TGTGCCAGCAGTTTATACAGGGGCGATGAAAAACTGTTTTTT.

The CDR3 nucleotides read TGTGCCAGCAGCCCCGCTACAGGGGAAGCTTTCTTT. Protein sequence: CASSPATGEAFF. The chain links TRBV7-8 to TRBJ1-1; D perhaps matches TRBD1 (6 bases). V was clipped by 5 bases and J by 8 bases, with 12 bases between them. This CDR3 has 12 residues. Germline V gene data show CDR1 as SGHVS and CDR2 as FQNEAQ.

The rearrangement joins TRBV29-1 to TRBJ2-3; D is perhaps TRBD1 (5 bases). Deletions cut 6 bases from V and 8 bases from J, with 9 bases between. This CDR3 spans 10 amino acids. Germline loops: CDR1 SQVTM, CDR2 ANQGSEA. CDR3 DNA: TGCAGCGTAACAGGTAGTACGCAGTATTTT. Encoded protein: CSVTGSTQYF.

This chain links TRBV20-1 with TRBJ2-1; a possible D gene is TRBD2 (6 bases). The CDR3 is made up of 13 amino acids. Germline lookup yields CDR1 DFQATT and CDR2 SNEGSKA (reference sequence). The V gene lost 3 bases and the J gene lost 6 bases, with 12 bases spanning the gap. The CDR3 region is CSASGGIPNEQFF. The CDR3 DNA follows: TGCAGTGCTAGTGGCGGGATTCCCAATGAGCAGTTCTTC.

A single count supports this clonotype. V is TRBV6-4 and J is TRBJ2-7; TRBD1 might be the D (6 bases). The germline gives CDR1 MRHNA, CDR2 SNTAGT. V was pared by 3 bases and J by 2 bases, with 11 bases between. The CDR3 spans 14 residues. The CDR3 protein is CASSDRTGTYEQYF. The CDR3, as DNA: TGTGCCAGCAGTGATCGCACAGGGACCTACGAGCAGTACTTC.

The rearrangement uses TRBV20-1 and TRBJ2-5, with 10 bases lining up with TRBD1. The CDR3 contains 15 residues. V lost 5 bases and J lost 1; bases outside the gene matches: 7. From germline, CDR1 is DFQATT and CDR2 SNEGSKA (reference sequence). The CDR3 DNA reads TGCAGTGCTCCGGGACAGGGGTTCCCCCAAGAGACCCAGTACTTC. Its protein product is CSAPGQGFPQETQYF.

V usage is TRBV30 and J usage is TRBJ1-2; D unclear. Deletions cut 0 bases from V and 6 bases from J, with 8 bases between. Per the germline V gene, CDR1 is GTSNPN and CDR2 is SVGIG (reference sequence). CDR3 size: 12 residues. This chain's CDR3 is CAWSVGQNGYTF. The DNA for the CDR3 is TGTGCCTGGAGTGTAGGGCAGAATGGCTACACCTTC.

The genes are TRBV18 and TRBJ1-1; D is undetermined. The CDR3 extends over 14 amino acids. Per germline, CDR1 KGHSH and CDR2 LQKENI. V was trimmed by 3 bases and J by 0 bases, leaving 8 bases between them. The CDR3 DNA reads TGTGCCAGCTCACCCGAGCTAATGAACACTGAAGCTTTCTTT. Protein: CASSPELMNTEAFF. Full variable domain (remainder filled in from reference TRBV18 and TRBJ1-1): NAGVMQNPRHLVRRRGQEARLRCSPMKGHSHVYWYRQLPEEGLKFMVYLQKENIIDESGMPKERFSAEFPKEGPSILRIQQVVRGDSAAYFCASSPELMNTEAFFGQGTRLTVV.

V and J are TRBV30 and TRBJ2-1; tentatively, D is TRBD1 or TRBD2 (6 bases each). The CDR3 extends over 13 amino acids. Trimming shortened V by 5 bases and J by 3 bases, and 11 bases separated the two germline ends. Germline V lookup: CDR1 GTSNPN, CDR2 SVGIG (reference sequence). The CDR3 nucleotides are TGTGCCTGGGCTGCGGGACACTACAATGAGCAGTTCTTC. This sequence encodes CAWAAGHYNEQFF.

The V gene is TRBV7-2, the J gene TRBJ1-4; 8 bases match TRBD1. V shed 4 bases, J shed 3 bases, and the junction held 4 bases outside the gene matches. Germline CDR1 is SGHTA and CDR2 is FQGNSA. The CDR3 totals 15 residues. The CDR3: CASSSQGAANEKLFF. The CDR3 coding sequence is TGTGCCAGCAGCTCCCAGGGGGCGGCTAATGAAAAACTGTTTTTT.

V usage is TRBV5-4 and J usage is TRBJ2-3; D is perhaps TRBD1 (6 bases). CDR1 is SGHNT and CDR2 is YYREEE in the germline V gene (reference sequence). With 2 bases removed from V and 7 bases from J, the gap between germline ends came to 8 bases. The CDR3 runs 12 residues. The CDR3 protein is CASSLQGYTQYF. CDR3 DNA: TGTGCCAGCAGCTTACAGGGATATACGCAGTATTTT.

The gene calls are TRBV20-1 and TRBJ1-3; no firm D call. Trimming removed 1 base from V and 3 bases from J, with 1 base in between. The CDR3 contains 11 residues. CDR1 is DFQATT and CDR2 is SNEGSKA in the germline V gene (reference sequence). The CDR3 sequence is CSARGGNTIYF. CDR3 DNA: TGCAGTGCTAGAGGTGGAAACACCATATATTTT.

The chain has TRBV24-1 and TRBJ1-2; a possible D gene is TRBD1 (5 bases). CDR3 length: 14 residues. V was clipped by 2 bases and J by 8 bases, with 14 bases between them. CDR1 and CDR2 from the germline V gene are KGHDR and SFDVKD. In DNA, the CDR3 is TGTGCCACCAGTGATTCCACAGGAATGAGGGGCTACACCTTC. Its protein is CATSDSTGMRGYTF.